The next 10 T cell receptor beta chains were all read from a single sample in a study of Tregs in tolerant kidney transplant recipients. Related graft donors supplied nonmyeloablative bone marrow transplants, and mixed chimerism was transient. Sequencing was performed with immunoSEQ multiplex PCR; in TCRdb, only in-frame clones are kept and a portion is missing. This listing includes 9,900 or so clones. Sequencing used CD8+ T cells from blood (PBMCs), obtained 24 months after the transplant. All receptors come from a human patient who received a combined kidney and bone marrow transplant. These T cells may partly come from the graft donor.

Points on this clone: The missing CDR3 end, 3 residues past where the read stops, is filled in from the germline J gene. V and J are TRBV7-9 and TRBJ2-1; tentative D call: TRBD2 (6 bases). Trimming shortened V by 6 bases and J by 8 bases, and 11 bases separated the two germline ends. Germline CDR1 is SEHNR and CDR2 is FQNEAQ (reference sequence). The CDR3 has 12 amino acids. The CDR3 bases that were read are TGTGCCAGCAGGGAGGGTTACGATGAG. Translating gives CASREGYDE. The full CDR3 is CASREGYDEQFF.

Comments on this clone: The sequence runs out 3 residues before the end of the CDR3; the remainder is reconstructed from the germline J gene. The chain has TRBV19 and TRBJ2-1; 9 nucleotides match TRBD2. Germline CDR1 reads LNHDA; CDR2 reads SQIVND (reference sequence). Losses at the gene ends were 3 bases for V and 3 bases for J; bases not matched to a gene: 6. The CDR3 is 16 amino acids. The CDR3 here is CASSISGTSIYNEQFF. Incomplete CDR3 DNA: TGTGCCAGTAGTATTTCCGGGACTAGCATCTACAATGAG.

Notes on this clone: The read finishes 3 residues shy of the CDR3 end, and the germline J gene is used to complete it. The gene calls are TRBV20-1 and TRBJ2-5, with TRBD2 identical over 8 bases. The germline V gene encodes CDR1 DFQATT and CDR2 SNEGSKA (reference sequence). V lost 8 bases, J lost 3 bases, and 5 bases stayed unmatched. The CDR3 contains 12 residues. Incomplete CDR3 DNA: TGCAGTCCCCAACTAGCGGAAGAGACC. This gives the protein CSPQLAEET. The whole CDR3 is CSPQLAEETQYF.

In the case of this clone: The read comes to an end 3 residues before the CDR3 does, leaving the germline J gene to fill in the end. The chain uses TRBV20-1 and TRBJ2-7; 9 bases match TRBD1. Germline loops: CDR1 DFQATT, CDR2 SNEGSKA (reference sequence). Losses at the gene ends were 3 bases for V and 0 bases for J; bases not matched to a gene: 3. CDR3 size: 14 residues. The CDR3 here is CSASEGQGSYEQYF. The DNA read from the CDR3 is TGCAGTGCTAGCGAGGGACAGGGCTCCTACGAG.

On this clone itself: The read comes to an end 3 residues before the CDR3 does, leaving the germline J gene to fill in the end. The chain employs TRBV19 and TRBJ2-7; D may be TRBD1 or TRBD2 (5 bases each). Deletions cut 2 bases from V and 3 bases from J, with 14 bases between. Germline CDR1 reads LNHDA; CDR2 reads SQIVND (reference sequence). This CDR3 region has 15 residues. The part of the CDR3 DNA that was read is TGTGCCAGTAGTATAAGGTGGGCAGGGAGCTACGAG. The encoded protein is CASSIRWAGSYE. The CDR3 in full is CASSIRWAGSYEQYF.

Comment on this clone: The CDR3 goes on 3 residues after the read ends, and that part is filled in from the germline J gene. The rearrangement links TRBV6-2 or TRBV6-3 to TRBJ2-7, with 7 bases matching TRBD1. The germline V gene encodes CDR1 MNHEY and CDR2 SVGEGT. After removal of 2 bases from V and 2 bases from J, the junction contained 9 bases not matched to a gene. This CDR3 is built from 16 residues. CDR3 protein: CASSYEPGQRTYEQYF. CDR3 DNA (partial): TGTGCCAGCAGTTACGAGCCGGGACAGCGCACCTACGAG.

Remarks on this clone: The CDR3 goes on 3 residues after the read ends, and that part is filled in from the germline J gene. This rearrangement joins TRBV5-6 to TRBJ2-5, with 8 nucleotides matching TRBD1. The CDR3 runs to 15 residues. Germline CDR1 is SGHDT and CDR2 is YYEEEE. With V trimmed by 4 bases and J by 5 bases, 10 bases remained unmatched. The part of the CDR3 DNA that was read is TGTGCCAGCAGCCCGCGGGATGACAGGGGCGAGACC. It codes for CASSPRDDRGET. The CDR3 in its entirety is CASSPRDDRGETQYF.

CDR3 region: CSAIDSGRAGELFF. The part of the CDR3 DNA that was read is TGCAGTGCTATAGACAGTGGAAGGGCCGGGGAG. V and J are TRBV20-1 and TRBJ2-2; D may be TRBD1 (5 bases). The read finishes 3 residues shy of the CDR3 end, and the germline J gene is used to complete it. V was cut by 4 bases and J by 6 bases, with 15 bases left in between. Per the germline V gene, CDR1 is DFQATT and CDR2 is SNEGSKA (reference sequence). The CDR3 loop spans 14 amino acids.

As regards this clone: From the germline J gene comes the end of the CDR3, since the read stops 3 residues before it. This chain uses TRBV19 with TRBJ1-5; 8 bases map to TRBD1. Looked up from germline, CDR1 is LNHDA and CDR2 is SQIVND (reference sequence). The CDR3 totals 14 residues. V lost 7 bases to trimming and J lost 4 bases; unmatched junction nucleotides: 6. CDR3 sequence: CASIRDRTNQPQHF. The sequenced part of the CDR3 DNA is TGTGCCAGTATTAGGGACAGGACTAATCAGCCC.

Points on this clone: The CDR3 end lies 3 residues beyond the end of the read and is filled in from the germline J gene. The V call is TRBV14, the J call TRBJ2-3; the D gene is possibly TRBD2 (6 bases). Germline values: CDR1 SGHDN, CDR2 FVKESK. The CDR3 is made up of 14 amino acids. Trimming stripped 5 bases from V and 3 bases from J, with 12 bases between. CDR3 amino acids: CASSSPGGTDTQYF. CDR3 DNA (partial): TGTGCCAGCAGCTCCCCCGGAGGGACAGATACG.